One TCR beta chain is described in this entry. The data originate from a study of blood T cell repertoires in COVID-19. Study at large: COVID-19 samples, acute and convalescent, were from the United States, Italy and Spain.

The CDR3 extends over 15 amino acids. J gave up 10 bases and V 5 bases, and 9 bases lay outside the gene matches. CDR1 MNHNY and CDR2 SVGAGI come from the germline V gene (reference sequence). Some clones are missing from TCRdb's copy, which holds only in-frame ones; the method was immunoSEQ multiplex PCR. The sample gives 120,000 to 150,000 clones, around 82% of which show up once; under 5.5% is in the top ten. The clonotype was recovered from a middle-aged man with acute COVID-19. What was sequenced was PBMCs or T cells enriched from blood (not recorded which). V gene TRBV6-6 combines with J gene TRBJ2-1; the match to TRBD2 covers 12 bases. The DNA for the CDR3 is TGTGCCAGCAGTGGCTCCGGGACTAGCGGGCACGAGCAGTTCTTC. Its protein product is CASSGSGTSGHEQFF.